Listed here are 19 T cell receptor beta chains from one sample, sequenced in a study of cytomegalovirus exposure and HLA in healthy donors. Vbeta (60) and Jbeta (13) primers were used in the PCR. Here immunoSEQ multiplex PCR was the method, and the copy in TCRdb shows in-frame clones only, minus some. The sample has some 34,000 clones, about 70% seen once. What was sequenced was PBMCs. The origin of the receptors is a man aged 40-49 years in good health and CMV-seropositive.

In DNA form, the CDR3 reads TGTGCCGGTGGGACAGGGGGTTCAGATACGCAGTATTTT. The encoded protein is CAGGTGGSDTQYF. This chain connects TRBV5-6 to TRBJ2-3, with TRBD1 matching 11 bases. The CDR3 length is 13 residues. With V trimmed by 10 bases and J by 4 bases, 5 bases remained unmatched. The V gene's germline CDR1 is SGHDT and CDR2 YYEEEE.

The V and J genes are TRBV10-3 and TRBJ1-2, with D perhaps TRBD1 (5 bases). This CDR3 is built from 13 residues. V lost 2 bases to trimming and J lost 3 bases, with 7 bases between them. Germline CDR1 reads ENHRY; CDR2 reads SYGVKD. The chain's CDR3 is CAISERGDYGYTF. The CDR3 region has the DNA TGTGCCATCAGTGAGAGGGGCGACTATGGCTACACCTTC.

This sequence joins TRBV7-7 and TRBJ2-1, with D possibly matching TRBD1 (5 bases). The germline gives CDR1 SSHAT, CDR2 FNYEAQ (reference sequence). Trimming shortened V by 5 bases and J by 8 bases, and 16 bases separated the two germline ends. The CDR3 is made up of 14 amino acids. The CDR3 region is CASSPMVTGHEQFF. Written as DNA, the CDR3 is TGTGCCAGCAGCCCCATGGTCACAGGACATGAGCAGTTCTTC.

The V call is TRBV7-8, the J call TRBJ2-5; D perhaps matches TRBD2 (6 bases). CDR3 length equals 16 residues. Looked up from germline, CDR1 is SGHVS and CDR2 is FQNEAQ. V was shortened by 5 bases and J by 5 bases, with 21 bases between the two germline ends. The CDR3 sequence is CASSRNTGLPGETQYF. DNA of the CDR3: TGTGCCAGCAGCCGGAACACGGGACTTCCTGGGGAGACCCAGTACTTC.

The chain has TRBV7-9 and TRBJ1-4, with no clear D. The CDR3 length is 17 residues. With 1 base removed from V and 2 bases from J, the gap between germline ends came to 14 bases. Germline CDR1 is SEHNR and CDR2 is FQNEAQ (reference sequence). CDR3 coding DNA: TGTGCCAGCAGCTTAGGGTCTTCGGGAGACACTAATGAAAAACTGTTTTTT. The encoded protein is CASSLGSSGDTNEKLFF.

The rearrangement uses TRBV10-3 and TRBJ2-7, with 9 bases fitting TRBD1. V lost 7 bases, J lost 2 bases, and 6 bases stayed unmatched. The CDR3 totals 14 residues. Per germline, CDR1 ENHRY and CDR2 SYGVKD. In nucleotides, the CDR3 is TGTGCCATCACCTCACAGGGGGCACCCTACGAGCAGTACTTC. It yields the protein CAITSQGAPYEQYF.

The chain recombines TRBV25-1 with TRBJ1-6; maybe TRBD1 (6 bases). Trimming shortened V by 2 bases and J by 6 bases, and 20 bases separated the two germline ends. CDR3 length: 18 amino acids. Germline lookup yields CDR1 MGHDK and CDR2 SYGVNS. The CDR3 is CASSETKGTPILNSPLHF. DNA for the CDR3: TGTGCCAGCAGTGAAACAAAGGGGACACCGATTCTTAATTCACCCCTCCACTTT.

This clone was seen only a few times. V gene TRBV18 combines with J gene TRBJ1-5; D uncertain. Deletions cut 2 bases from V and 2 bases from J, with 7 bases between. This CDR3 region has 14 residues. Germline values: CDR1 KGHSH, CDR2 LQKENI. The CDR3 protein is CASSPSGGNQPQHF. Here the CDR3 DNA reads TGTGCCAGCTCACCATCCGGGGGCAATCAGCCCCAGCATTTT.

This clone was seen a few times. The chain has TRBV10-3 and TRBJ1-4; D gene ambiguous. V shed 0 bases and J shed 7 bases, with 12 bases lying between them. Germline V gives CDR1 ENHRY, CDR2 SYGVKD. This CDR3 is 15 amino acids long. The CDR3 loop reads CAISESGTLGEKLFF. CDR3 DNA: TGTGCCATCAGTGAGTCGGGCACCTTGGGTGAAAAACTGTTTTTT.

The rearrangement links TRBV7-9 to TRBJ1-6; D is possibly TRBD1 (5 bases). V was shortened by 6 bases and J by 9 bases, with 12 bases between the two germline ends. Germline V gene sequence: CDR1 SEHNR, CDR2 FQNEAQ (reference sequence). CDR3 length: 13 residues. CDR3 DNA sequence: TGTGCCAGCAGAGCAGCTCAGGGTTCACCCCTCCACTTT. The encoded protein is CASRAAQGSPLHF.

V gene TRBV11-2 combines with J gene TRBJ2-7, with 9 bases matching TRBD2. CDR3 size: 19 residues. CDR1 SGHAT and CDR2 FQNNGV come from the germline V gene. Unmatched junction bases numbered 26, after V lost 6 bases and J lost 8 bases. The CDR3, as DNA: TGTGCCAGCAGTTCCCCGGCGGGTAGCGGGGGTATGTCAGCGATCAAGCAGTACTTC. As protein: CASSSPAGSGGMSAIKQYF. Based on the CDR3 plus reference TRBV11-2 and TRBJ2-7, the full variable domain is EAGVAQSPRYKIIEKRQSVAFWCNPISGHATLYWYQQILGQGPKLLIQFQNNGVVDDSQLPKDRFSAERLKGVDSTLKIQPAKLEDSAVYLCASSSPAGSGGMSAIKQYFGPGTRLTVT.

The chain joins TRBV18 to TRBJ1-5, with 9 bases matching TRBD1. The CDR3 runs 16 residues. From germline, CDR1 is KGHSH and CDR2 LQKENI. The junction had 5 bases not matched to a gene; V was cut back by 3 bases and J by 2 bases. The CDR3: CASSPAGDRGNQPQHF. CDR3 nucleotide sequence: TGTGCCAGCTCACCTGCCGGGGACAGGGGCAATCAGCCCCAGCATTTT.

The J gene is TRBJ1-1, the V gene TRBV4-2; 8 positions match TRBD1. The CDR3 spans 16 residues. J was trimmed by 4 bases and V by 1 base; bases with no gene match: 8. CDR1 and CDR2 from the germline V gene are LGHNA and YNFKEQ. The CDR3: CASSQVHADRATEAFF. CDR3 nucleotide sequence: TGTGCCAGCAGCCAAGTTCACGCGGACAGGGCCACTGAAGCTTTCTTT.

This clone was counted a few times. The chain uses TRBV6-5 and TRBJ2-7; 9 bases map to TRBD1. This CDR3 region has 13 residues. Germline V gene data show CDR1 as MNHEY and CDR2 as SVGAGI. V lost 4 bases to trimming and J lost 5 bases; unmatched junction nucleotides: 3. Here the CDR3 reads CASSWGQGHEQYF. CDR3 sequence (DNA): TGTGCCAGCAGTTGGGGACAGGGACACGAGCAGTACTTC.

This clone was observed a few times. This chain uses TRBV2 with TRBJ2-2, with 9 bases aligning to TRBD1. Germline V lookup: CDR1 SNHLY, CDR2 FYNNEI. Trimming removed 5 bases from V and 5 bases from J; junction bases left unmatched: 6. The CDR3 is 15 amino acids. CDR3 nucleotide sequence: TGTGCCAGCAGTACCGGACAGGGGAGAACCGGGGAGCTGTTTTTT. It encodes CASSTGQGRTGELFF.

This clone was seen only a few times. The chain is built from TRBV2 and TRBJ1-6; TRBD1 might be the D (6 bases). Germline values: CDR1 SNHLY, CDR2 FYNNEI. CDR3 size: 16 residues. Between the trimmed V and J ends, which lost 6 bases and 6 bases, there was a span of 18 bases. The CDR3: CASRGGALILNSPLHF. The CDR3 DNA reads as TGTGCCAGCAGAGGGGGGGCCCTCATACTTAATTCACCCCTCCACTTT.

The chain couples TRBV28 to TRBJ1-2; 9 bases are shared with TRBD1. V shed 6 bases and J 8 bases; nucleotides not matched to a gene: 10. The germline CDR1 and CDR2 sequences are MDHEN and SYDVKM. CDR3 length: 14 amino acids. Here the CDR3 reads CASSPGTGRSGYTF. Written as DNA, the CDR3 is TGTGCCAGCAGCCCAGGGACAGGGCGGTCGGGCTACACCTTC.

This sequence joins TRBV6-5 and TRBJ1-6, with 9 bases that match TRBD1. The V gene end was trimmed by 8 bases and the J gene end by 9 bases; junction bases not matched to a gene: 5. The germline V gene encodes CDR1 MNHEY and CDR2 SVGAGI. CDR3 size: 13 residues. In DNA form, the CDR3 reads TGTGCCAGCCAGGACAGGGGACTTTCACCCCTCCACTTT. It encodes CASQDRGLSPLHF.

This chain joins TRBV28 and TRBJ2-7, with 11 bases fitting TRBD2. Trimming at V came to 2 bases and at J to 5 bases, leaving 11 bases not matched to a gene. The V gene's germline CDR1 is MDHEN and CDR2 SYDVKM. The CDR3 is 17 residues long. The CDR3 loop is CASSLNSGGAIVDEQYF. The CDR3, as DNA: TGTGCCAGCAGTTTAAATAGCGGGGGGGCAATCGTGGACGAGCAGTACTTC.